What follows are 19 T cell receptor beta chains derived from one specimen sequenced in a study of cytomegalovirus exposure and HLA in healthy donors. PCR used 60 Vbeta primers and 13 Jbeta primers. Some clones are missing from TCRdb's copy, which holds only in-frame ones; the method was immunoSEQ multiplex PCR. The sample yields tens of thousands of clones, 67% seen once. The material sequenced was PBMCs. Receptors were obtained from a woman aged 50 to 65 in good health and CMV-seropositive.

The CDR3 nucleotides read TGCAGTGCTTTGTCGGAGGATACGCAGTATTTT. This translates into CSALSEDTQYF. The chain carries TRBV20-1 and TRBJ2-3; D uncertain. CDR3 length equals 11 residues. Germline V gene lookup returns CDR1 DFQATT and CDR2 SNEGSKA (reference sequence). The germline V and J ends were trimmed by 5 bases and 6 bases, with 9 bases remaining between them.

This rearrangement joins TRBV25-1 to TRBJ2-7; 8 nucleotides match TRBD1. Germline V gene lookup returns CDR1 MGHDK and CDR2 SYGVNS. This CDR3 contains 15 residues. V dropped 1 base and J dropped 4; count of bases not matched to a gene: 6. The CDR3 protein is CASSESNRGVYEQYF. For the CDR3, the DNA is TGTGCCAGCAGTGAATCAAACAGGGGGGTATACGAGCAGTACTTC.

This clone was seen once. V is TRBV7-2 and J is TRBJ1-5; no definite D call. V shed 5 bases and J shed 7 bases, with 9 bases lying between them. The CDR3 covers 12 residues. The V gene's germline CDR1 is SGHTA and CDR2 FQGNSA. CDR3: CASSPPQQPQHF. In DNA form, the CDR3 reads TGTGCCAGCAGCCCCCCACAACAGCCCCAGCATTTT.

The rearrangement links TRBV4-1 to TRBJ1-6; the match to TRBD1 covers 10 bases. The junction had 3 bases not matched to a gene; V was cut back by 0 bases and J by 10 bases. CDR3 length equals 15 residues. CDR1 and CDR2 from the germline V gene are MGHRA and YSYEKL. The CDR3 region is CASSQEDRGRSPLHF. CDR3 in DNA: TGCGCCAGCAGCCAAGAAGACAGGGGGCGGTCACCCCTCCACTTT.

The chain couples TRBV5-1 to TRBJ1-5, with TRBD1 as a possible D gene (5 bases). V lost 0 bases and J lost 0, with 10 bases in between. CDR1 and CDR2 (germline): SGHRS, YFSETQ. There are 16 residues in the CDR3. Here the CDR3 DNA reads TGCGCCAGCAGCTTGGGGGTCGGGGGTAGCAATCAGCCCCAGCATTTT. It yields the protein CASSLGVGGSNQPQHF.

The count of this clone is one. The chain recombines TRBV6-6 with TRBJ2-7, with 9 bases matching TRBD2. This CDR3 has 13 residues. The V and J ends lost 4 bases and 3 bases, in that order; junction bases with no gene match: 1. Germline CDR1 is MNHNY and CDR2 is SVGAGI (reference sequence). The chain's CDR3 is CASSLTSGYEQYV. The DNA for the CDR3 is TGTGCCAGCAGTTTGACTAGCGGCTACGAGCAGTACGTC.

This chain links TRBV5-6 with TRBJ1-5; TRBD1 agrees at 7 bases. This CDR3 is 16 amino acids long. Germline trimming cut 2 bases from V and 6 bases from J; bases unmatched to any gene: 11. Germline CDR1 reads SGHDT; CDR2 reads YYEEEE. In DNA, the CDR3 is TGTGCCAGCAGCTTATTTGCCAGGGGGGTTGGTCAGCCCCAGCATTTT. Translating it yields CASSLFARGVGQPQHF.

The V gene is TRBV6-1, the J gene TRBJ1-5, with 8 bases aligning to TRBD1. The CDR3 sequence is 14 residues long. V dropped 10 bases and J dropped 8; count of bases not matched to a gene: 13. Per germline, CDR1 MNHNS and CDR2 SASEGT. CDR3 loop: CATEQGEGVEPQHF. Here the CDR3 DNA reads TGTGCCACCGAACAGGGGGAAGGAGTGGAGCCCCAGCATTTT.

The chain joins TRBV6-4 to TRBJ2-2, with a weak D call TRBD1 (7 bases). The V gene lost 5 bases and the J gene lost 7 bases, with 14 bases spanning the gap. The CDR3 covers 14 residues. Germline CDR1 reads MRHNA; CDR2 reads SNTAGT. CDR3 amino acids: CASSSGDSVGELFF. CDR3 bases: TGTGCCAGCAGTTCGGGGGACAGTGTCGGGGAGCTGTTTTTT.

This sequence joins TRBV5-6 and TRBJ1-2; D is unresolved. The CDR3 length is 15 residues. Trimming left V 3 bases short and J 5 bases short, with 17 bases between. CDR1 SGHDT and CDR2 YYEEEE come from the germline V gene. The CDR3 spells CASSYAAAVRYGYTF. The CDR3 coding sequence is TGTGCCAGCAGCTATGCAGCGGCGGTGAGGTATGGCTACACCTTC.

CDR3 in amino acids: CAWSVGLGGEDEKLFF. In nucleotides, the CDR3 is TGTGCCTGGAGTGTAGGTTTGGGGGGAGAAGATGAAAAACTGTTTTTT. The J gene is TRBJ1-4, the V gene TRBV30, with D perhaps TRBD1 (5 bases). V lost 0 bases to trimming and J lost 6 bases, with 17 bases between them. Looked up from germline, CDR1 is GTSNPN and CDR2 is SVGIG (reference sequence). The CDR3 loop spans 16 amino acids.

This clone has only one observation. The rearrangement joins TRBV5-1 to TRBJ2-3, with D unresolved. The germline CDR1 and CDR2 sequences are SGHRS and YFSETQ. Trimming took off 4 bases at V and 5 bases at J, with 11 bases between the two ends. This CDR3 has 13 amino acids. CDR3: CASSPMPGDTQYF. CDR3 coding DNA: TGCGCCAGCAGCCCCATGCCCGGAGATACGCAGTATTTT.

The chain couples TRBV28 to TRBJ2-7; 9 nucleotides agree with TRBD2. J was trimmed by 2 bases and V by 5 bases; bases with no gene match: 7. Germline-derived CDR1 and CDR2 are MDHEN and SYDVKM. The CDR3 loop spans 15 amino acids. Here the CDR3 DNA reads TGTGCCAGCAGTCTAACGGGACTAGCCCCCTACGAGCAGTACGTC. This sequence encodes CASSLTGLAPYEQYV.

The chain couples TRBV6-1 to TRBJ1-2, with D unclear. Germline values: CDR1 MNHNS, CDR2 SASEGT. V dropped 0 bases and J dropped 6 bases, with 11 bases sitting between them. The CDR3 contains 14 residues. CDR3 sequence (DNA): TGTGCCAGCAGTGAAGCAGGCTCGGCGGATGGCTACACCTTC. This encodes CASSEAGSADGYTF.

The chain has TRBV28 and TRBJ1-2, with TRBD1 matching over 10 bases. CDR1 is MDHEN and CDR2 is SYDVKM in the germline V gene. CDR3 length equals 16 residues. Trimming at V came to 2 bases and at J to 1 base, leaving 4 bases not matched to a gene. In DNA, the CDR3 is TGTGCCAGCAGTTTAATCGGACAGGGGGTTAACTATGGCTACACCTTC. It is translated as CASSLIGQGVNYGYTF.

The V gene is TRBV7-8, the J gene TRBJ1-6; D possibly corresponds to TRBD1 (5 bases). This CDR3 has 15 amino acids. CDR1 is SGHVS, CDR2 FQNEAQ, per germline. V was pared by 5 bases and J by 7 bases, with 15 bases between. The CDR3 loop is CASSLSGGVNSPLHF. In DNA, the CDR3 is TGTGCCAGCAGCCTCTCGGGGGGGGTAAATTCACCCCTCCACTTT.

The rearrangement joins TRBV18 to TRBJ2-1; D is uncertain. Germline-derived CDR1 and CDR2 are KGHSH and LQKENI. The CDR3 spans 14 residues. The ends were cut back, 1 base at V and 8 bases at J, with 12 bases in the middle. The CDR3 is CASSPRSALDEQFF. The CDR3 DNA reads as TGTGCCAGCTCACCACGATCCGCCCTAGATGAGCAGTTCTTC.

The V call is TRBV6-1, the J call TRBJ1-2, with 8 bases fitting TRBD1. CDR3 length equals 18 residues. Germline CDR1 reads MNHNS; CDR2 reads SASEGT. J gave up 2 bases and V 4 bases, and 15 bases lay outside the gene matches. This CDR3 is CASSGRQGRVSLNYGYTF. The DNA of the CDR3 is TGTGCCAGCAGTGGGAGACAGGGGCGCGTCAGTTTGAACTATGGCTACACCTTC.

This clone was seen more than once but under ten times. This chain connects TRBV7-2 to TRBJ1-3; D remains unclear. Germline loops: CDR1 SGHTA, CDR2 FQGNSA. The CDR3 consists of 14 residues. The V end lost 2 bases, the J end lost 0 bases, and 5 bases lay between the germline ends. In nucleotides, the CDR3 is TGTGCCAGCAGCTTAACGGTCTCTGGAAACACCATATATTTT. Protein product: CASSLTVSGNTIYF.